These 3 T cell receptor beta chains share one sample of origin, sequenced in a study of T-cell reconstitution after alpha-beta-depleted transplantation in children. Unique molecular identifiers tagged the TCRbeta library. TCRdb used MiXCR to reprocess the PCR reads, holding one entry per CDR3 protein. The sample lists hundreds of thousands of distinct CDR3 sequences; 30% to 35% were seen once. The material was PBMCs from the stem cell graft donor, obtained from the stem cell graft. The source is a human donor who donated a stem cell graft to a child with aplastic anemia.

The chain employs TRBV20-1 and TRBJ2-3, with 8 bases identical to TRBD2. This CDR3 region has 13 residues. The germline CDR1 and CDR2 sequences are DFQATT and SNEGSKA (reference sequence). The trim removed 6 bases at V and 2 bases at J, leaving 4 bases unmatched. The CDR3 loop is CSAGREVTDTQYF. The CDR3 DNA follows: TGCAGTGCCGGGCGGGAGGTCACAGATACGCAGTATTTT.

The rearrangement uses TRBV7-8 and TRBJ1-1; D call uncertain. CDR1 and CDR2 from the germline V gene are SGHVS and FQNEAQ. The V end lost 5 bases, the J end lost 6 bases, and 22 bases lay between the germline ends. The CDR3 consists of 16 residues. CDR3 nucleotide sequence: TGTGCCAGCAGCCCCAGCAGCCGGACCGGCGGGCCTGAAGCTTTCTTT. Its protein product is CASSPSSRTGGPEAFF.

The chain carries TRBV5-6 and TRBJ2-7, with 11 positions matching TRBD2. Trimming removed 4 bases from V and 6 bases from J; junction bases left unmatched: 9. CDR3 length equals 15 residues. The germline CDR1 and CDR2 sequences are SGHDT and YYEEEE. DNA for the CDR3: TGTGCCAGCAGCCTGGGACTAGCGGTGGGAGGCGAGCAGTACTTC. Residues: CASSLGLAVGGEQYF.